The rows below give T cell receptor delta chains drawn from one sample of a study of gamma-delta T cells after stem cell transplantation. TCRdb re-identified clones in the RT-PCR reads via CATT. The sample holds about 350 delta-chain clones, less than 5% seen once. What was sequenced was gamma-delta T cells. The origin of the receptors is a human donor. It is not recorded whose cells these are; they may come from a transplant donor. The CDR3 runs from the conserved cysteine through the conserved F or W. The D gene is left open where the match is weak. Only some rows state a clone size, as once, few, many or a class for expanded clones.

V	size	D	J	CDR3	DNA
TRDV2	large	TRDD3	TRDJ1	CACDILRTGGSDKLIF	TGTGCCTGTGACATCCTCCGTACTGGGGGATCCGATAAACTCATCTTT
TRDV2	.	TRDD3	TRDJ1	CACDTVGGRPTDKLIF	TGTGCCTGTGACACCGTTGGGGGACGTCCTACCGATAAACTCATCTTT
TRDV2	.	TRDD3	TRDJ1	CACDTLPTPLTGGHPYTDKLIF	TGTGCCTGTGACACCTTGCCTACCCCACTTACTGGGGGGCATCCTTACACCGATAAACTCATCTTT
TRDV2	.	TRDD3	TRDJ1	CACDTGEKEYLTGGYEGGTDKLIF	TGTGCCTGTGACACCGGAGAAAAGGAATACCTTACTGGGGGATACGAGGGAGGTACAGATAAACTCATCTTT
TRDV1	large	TRDD3	TRDJ1	CALGLPQLGDTGKLIF	TGTGCTCTGGGGCTACCACAGCTGGGGGATACGGGTAAACTCATCTTT
TRDV2	large	TRDD3	TRDJ1	CACDTVGDMPDTDKLIF	TGTGCCTGTGACACCGTGGGGGATATGCCCGACACCGATAAACTCATCTTT
TRDV2	medium-sized	TRDD3	TRDJ2	CACDTLGATPSLTAQLFF	TGTGCCTGTGACACTCTGGGGGCCACCCCCTCTTTGACAGCACAACTCTTCTTT
TRDV2	few	TRDD3	TRDJ1	CACDTVSLGGLYTDKLIF	TGTGCCTGTGACACCGTTAGCCTGGGGGGGCTGTACACCGATAAACTCATCTTT
TRDV2	few	TRDD3	TRDJ1	CACDAVLGDTQNHHTDKLIF	TGTGCCTGTGACGCCGTACTGGGGGATACGCAAAATCACCACACCGATAAACTCATCTTT
TRDV1	.	.	TRDJ1	CALGAAEGVSSLPLPWGVRPSYTDKLIF	TGTGCTCTTGGGGCCGCCGAAGGGGTCTCCTCTTTACCCCTTCCCTGGGGGGTACGCCCCTCGTACACCGATAAACTCATCTTT
TRDV1	.	TRDD3	TRDJ1	CALGEPSAFHYGTGGYPRSVSSYTDKLIF	TGTGCTCTTGGGGAACCCTCGGCCTTCCACTACGGTACTGGGGGATACCCGCGGAGTGTTTCTTCGTACACCGATAAACTCATCTTT
TRDV2	.	TRDD3	TRDJ1	CACDSLLGDTGGKLIF	TGTGCCTGTGACTCTTTACTGGGGGATACCGGGGGTAAACTCATCTTT
TRDV2	few	TRDD3	TRDJ2	CARDTLLGTTAQLFF	TGTGCCCGTGACACACTACTGGGGACGACAGCACAACTCTTCTTT
TRAV29/DV5	large	TRDD3	TRDJ1	CAASPSYWGIRFTDKLIF	TGTGCAGCAAGTCCTTCTTACTGGGGGATACGTTTCACCGATAAACTCATCTTT
TRDV1	large	TRDD3	TRDJ2	CALGDLSYDWGIPALTAQLFF	TGTGCTCTTGGGGATCTTTCCTACGACTGGGGGATACCAGCTTTGACAGCACAACTCTTCTTT
TRDV2	.	TRDD3	TRDJ1	CACDVLGALDKLIF	TGTGCCTGCGACGTACTGGGGGCCCTCGATAAACTCATCTTT
TRDV2	few	TRDD3	TRDJ1	CACERLVLGDTTDKLIF	TGTGCCTGTGAAAGACTCGTACTGGGGGATACGACCGATAAACTCATCTTT
TRDV1	large	.	TRDJ1	CALGELAPTKTYTDKLIF	TGTGCTCTTGGGGAACTAGCTCCTACTAAAACTTACACCGATAAACTCATCTTT
TRDV2	.	TRDD3	TRDJ1	CACDILRTGGYADKLIF	TGTGCCTGTGACATCCTCCGTACTGGGGGATACGCCGATAAACTCATCTTT
TRDV1	large	TRDD3	TRDJ1	CALGDLRPSTGGYGHGTDKLIF	TGTGCTCTTGGGGACCTACGCCCCAGTACTGGGGGATACGGTCACGGCACCGATAAACTCATCTTT
TRDV2	few	TRDD3	TRDJ1	CACDRLGDTDKLIF	TGTGCCTGTGACCGCCTGGGGGACACCGATAAACTCATCTTT
TRDV2	hyperexpanded	TRDD3	TRDJ1	CACDTLTGGYRDDKLIF	TGTGCCTGTGACACGCTTACTGGGGGATACCGAGACGATAAACTCATCTTT
TRDV2	.	TRDD3	TRDJ1	CACDPVGDTTHTDKLIF	TGTGCCTGTGACCCCGTGGGGGATACGACCCACACCGATAAACTCATCTTT
TRDV2	few	.	TRDJ1	CACDRLLERNDTDKLIF	TGTGCCTGTGACCGTTTACTAGAGAGAAACGACACCGATAAACTCATCTTT
TRDV2	few	TRDD3	TRDJ1	CACDTLTGGYEGGTDKLIF	TGTGCCTGTGACACGCTTACTGGGGGATACGAGGGAGGTACCGATAAACTCATCTTT
TRDV1	medium-sized	TRDD3	TRDJ1	CALGEPRIFSGDTCDKLIF	TGTGCTCTTGGGGAACCGCGTATCTTTTCGGGGGATACGTGCGATAAACTCATCTTT
TRDV2	hyperexpanded	.	TRDJ1	CACDTLSLPSYGVLGIHSDKLIF	TGTGCCTGTGACACCTTAAGTCTACCTTCCTACGGAGTTCTGGGGATACATAGCGATAAACTCATCTTT
TRDV2	.	TRDD3	TRDJ1	CACDVLGGKDTDKLIF	TGTGCCTGTGACGTACTGGGGGGCAAGGACACCGATAAACTCATCTTT
TRDV2	few	TRDD3	TRDJ1	CACDTLLGDTPDTDKLIF	TGTGCCTGTGACACTCTACTGGGGGATACACCTGACACCGATAAACTCATCTTT
TRDV1	large	.	TRDJ1	CALGVKTRDVGLIF	TGTGCTCTTGGGGTTAAGACCAGGGATGTTGGACTCATCTTT